The 22 T cell receptor beta chains listed next were all sequenced from one sample in a study of human thymus T cells. Repertoires were generated with immunoSEQ multiplex PCR, while TCRdb's copy carries only in-frame clones and drops some. The table has tens of thousands of clones, 90% to 95% seen once; the top ten hold around 0.03%. Resections removed during corrective heart surgery provided the thymus tissue used. Material for sequencing was thymus tissue. The source is a girl in the first two years of life with a congenital heart defect but otherwise immunologically healthy.

The J gene is TRBJ1-2, the V gene TRBV7-8; TRBD1 aligns across 9 bases. Germline-derived CDR1 and CDR2 are SGHVS and FQNEAQ. The CDR3 runs to 15 residues. V lost 5 bases to trimming and J lost 7 bases; unmatched junction nucleotides: 11. The CDR3: CASSDPGQGNTGYTF. In DNA form, the CDR3 reads TGTGCCAGCAGCGATCCGGGACAGGGTAATACTGGCTACACCTTC.

This chain joins TRBV11-3 and TRBJ2-3, with 9 bases matching TRBD2. The V segment lost 3 bases and the J segment 1 base; nucleotides outside the gene matches: 2. Germline CDR1 is SGHNT and CDR2 is YENEEA. CDR3 length: 15 residues. For the CDR3, the DNA is TGTGCCAGCAGCTTTAGCGGGAGCGGCACAGATACGCAGTATTTT. This gives the protein CASSFSGSGTDTQYF.

The chain recombines TRBV6-1 with TRBJ2-7; D perhaps matches TRBD2 (5 bases). The CDR3 totals 16 residues. Germline V lookup: CDR1 MNHNS, CDR2 SASEGT. The V and J ends lost 4 bases and 4 bases respectively, with 20 bases between them. The CDR3 reads CASSAVYVRGSYEQYF. CDR3 DNA sequence: TGTGCCAGCAGTGCCGTGTATGTAAGAGGGTCGTACGAGCAGTACTTC.

The J gene is TRBJ2-7, the V gene TRBV10-3; D is unclear. This CDR3 comprises 15 residues. The V gene lost 0 bases and the J gene lost 2 bases, with 11 bases spanning the gap. Germline V gene data show CDR1 as ENHRY and CDR2 as SYGVKD. CDR3 in DNA: TGTGCCATCAGTGAGTCAAGATCATTGCCCTACGAGCAGTACTTC. It specifies CAISESRSLPYEQYF.

The chain joins TRBV7-9 to TRBJ2-2, with 7 bases fitting TRBD2. V gave up 3 bases and J gave up 3 bases; unmatched junction bases: 4. This CDR3 region has 15 residues. The germline CDR1 and CDR2 sequences are SEHNR and FQNEAQ (reference sequence). CDR3 in amino acids: CASSLGGEDTGELFF. CDR3 sequence (DNA): TGTGCCAGCAGCTTGGGAGGGGAGGACACCGGGGAGCTGTTTTTT. Looking up the rest from reference TRBV7-9 and TRBJ2-2 gives the full variable domain: DTGVSQNPRHKITKRGQNVTFRCDPISEHNRLYWYRQTLGQGPEFLTYFQNEAQLEKSRLLSDRFSAERPKGSFSTLEIQRTEQGDSAMYLCASSLGGEDTGELFFGEGSRLTVL.

The chain carries TRBV6-1 and TRBJ1-5; TRBD1 might be the D (6 bases). Trimming cost V 8 bases and J 4 bases, with 6 bases left between them. The length of the CDR3 is 11 residues. CDR1 is MNHNS and CDR2 is SASEGT in the germline V gene. The CDR3, as DNA: TGTGCCAGCGGACAGAATCAGCCCCAGCATTTT. Its translation: CASGQNQPQHF.

This clone has just one count. The genes are TRBV11-2 and TRBJ2-1, with 7 bases aligning to TRBD2. Germline CDR1 is SGHAT and CDR2 is FQNNGV. The CDR3 spans 17 residues. Unmatched junction bases numbered 10, after V lost 5 bases and J lost 0 bases. CDR3 sequence (DNA): TGTGCCAGCAGCCCCCAGGGCGGGAGCCCCTCCTACAATGAGCAGTTCTTC. It yields the protein CASSPQGGSPSYNEQFF. Drawing the rest from reference TRBV11-2 and TRBJ2-1, the complete variable domain is EAGVAQSPRYKIIEKRQSVAFWCNPISGHATLYWYQQILGQGPKLLIQFQNNGVVDDSQLPKDRFSAERLKGVDSTLKIQPAKLEDSAVYLCASSPQGGSPSYNEQFFGPGTRLTVL.

This chain links TRBV5-4 with TRBJ2-3; 8 positions match TRBD2. Per germline, CDR1 SGHNT and CDR2 YYREEE (reference sequence). The V gene end was trimmed by 4 bases and the J gene end by 4 bases; junction bases not matched to a gene: 17. This CDR3 comprises 18 residues. CDR3 loop: CASSPREGQRERADTQYF. Here the CDR3 DNA reads TGTGCCAGCAGCCCCAGAGAAGGCCAGCGGGAGAGGGCAGATACGCAGTATTTT. Combining the CDR3 with reference TRBV5-4 and TRBJ2-3 gives the whole variable domain ETGVTQSPTHLIKTRGQQVTLRCSSQSGHNTVSWYQQALGQGPQFIFQYYREEENGRGNFPPRFSGLQFPNYSSELNVNALELDDSALYLCASSPREGQRERADTQYFGPGTRLTVL.

The rearrangement links TRBV7-9 to TRBJ1-1; no firm D call. Germline assignment: CDR1 SEHNR and CDR2 FQNEAQ (reference sequence). Deletions cut 6 bases from V and 4 bases from J, with 12 bases between. This CDR3 has 13 residues. The CDR3 here is CASSQCAGTEAFF. The CDR3, as DNA: TGTGCCAGCAGTCAATGCGCGGGCACTGAAGCTTTCTTT.

This sequence joins TRBV7-2 and TRBJ1-1; a weak D match, TRBD1 (5 bases). V lost 5 bases to trimming and J lost 7 bases, with 14 bases between them. Germline V gene lookup returns CDR1 SGHTA and CDR2 FQGNSA. This CDR3 comprises 13 residues. The CDR3 DNA reads TGTGCCAGCAGCCCAGCAGGGTCCCGTGAAGCTTTCTTT. Amino acids: CASSPAGSREAFF.

The chain recombines TRBV29-1 with TRBJ2-1; TRBD2 matches at 12 bases. Looked up from germline, CDR1 is SQVTM and CDR2 is ANQGSEA. V trimming: 8 bases; J trimming: 4 bases; junction bases outside the gene matches: 12. The CDR3 contains 16 residues. The CDR3 sequence: CSFVTSGSFVYNEQFF. CDR3 in DNA: TGCAGCTTTGTGACTAGCGGGAGTTTTGTGTACAATGAGCAGTTCTTC.

The chain combines TRBV2 with TRBJ1-4; D unresolved. This CDR3 region has 13 residues. The V gene's germline CDR1 is SNHLY and CDR2 FYNNEI. The V and J ends lost 7 bases and 8 bases respectively, with 14 bases between them. The CDR3 sequence: CASNGIRGEKLFF. In DNA, the CDR3 is TGTGCCAGCAACGGGATCAGAGGAGAAAAACTGTTTTTT.

This chain joins TRBV14 and TRBJ1-4, with a possible D match to TRBD1 (5 bases). The CDR3 length is 18 residues. Trimming removed 0 bases from V and 2 bases from J, with 16 bases in between. Germline V CDR1 and CDR2: SGHDN, FVKESK. The CDR3 DNA reads as TGTGCCAGCAGCCAAGAGCCAAGGGGTAGGACTACTAATGAAAAACTGTTTTTT. Amino acid sequence: CASSQEPRGRTTNEKLFF.

The V and J genes are TRBV2 and TRBJ2-7; the D is unclear. This CDR3 has 12 residues. The V end lost 10 bases, the J end lost 6 bases, and 16 bases lay between the germline ends. Germline V gives CDR1 SNHLY, CDR2 FYNNEI. The CDR3 DNA sequence: TGTGCCATTGCCGTAGGGCCCTCCGAGCAGTACTTC. Its translation: CAIAVGPSEQYF. Drawing the rest from reference TRBV2 and TRBJ2-7, the complete variable domain is EPEVTQTPSHQVTQMGQEVILRCVPISNHLYFYWYRQILGQKVEFLVSFYNNEISEKSEIFDDQFSVERPDGSNFTLKIRSTKLEDSAMYFCAIAVGPSEQYFGPGTRLTVT.

J is TRBJ2-7 and V is TRBV29-1; D is tentatively TRBD1 or TRBD2 (7 bases each). This CDR3 has 13 amino acids. V was clipped by 1 base and J by 5 bases, with 12 bases between them. Germline-derived CDR1 and CDR2 are SQVTM and ANQGSEA. In DNA, the CDR3 is TGCAGCGTTGAAGGGGAGGGACAGAACGAGCAGTACTTC. Translating gives CSVEGEGQNEQYF.

V gene TRBV14 combines with J gene TRBJ2-1, with TRBD2 identical over 11 bases. Germline V gives CDR1 SGHDN, CDR2 FVKESK. With 0 bases clipped from V and 4 bases from J, the junction kept 14 bases outside the gene matches. This CDR3 has 20 residues. CDR3 amino acids: CASSQDYGRGRLAGYNEQFF. The CDR3 region has the DNA TGTGCCAGCAGCCAAGATTATGGGAGGGGGCGACTAGCGGGGTACAATGAGCAGTTCTTC.

The genes are TRBV5-5 and TRBJ2-2, with 9 nucleotides matching TRBD1. The CDR3 is 18 amino acids. Germline CDR1 SGHKS, CDR2 YYEKEE (reference sequence). Trimming at V came to 7 bases and at J to 0 bases, leaving 13 bases not matched to a gene. The CDR3 reads CASLPKNRDRANTGELFF. CDR3 nucleotide sequence: TGTGCCAGCTTACCCAAAAATCGGGACAGGGCGAACACCGGGGAGCTGTTTTTT.

The chain links TRBV28 to TRBJ1-2; possibly TRBD1 for D (5 bases). The CDR3 runs to 13 residues. Trimming cost V 3 bases and J 4 bases, with 9 bases left between them. Germline-derived CDR1 and CDR2 are MDHEN and SYDVKM. The CDR3 DNA reads TGTGCCAGCAGTTTGGAGGGACTCTATGGCTACACCTTC. It encodes CASSLEGLYGYTF.

This chain links TRBV5-1 with TRBJ2-2, with 8 nucleotides matching TRBD1. J was trimmed by 5 bases and V by 0 bases; bases with no gene match: 12. Germline CDR1 and CDR2: SGHRS and YFSETQ. This CDR3 is built from 18 residues. CDR3 sequence reads: CASSLVTRGRWDTGELFF. CDR3 coding DNA: TGCGCCAGCAGCTTGGTAACCAGGGGGCGCTGGGATACCGGGGAGCTGTTTTTT.

The DNA of the CDR3 is TGTGCCAGCAGCAAGAGGGAGGGAAGACTAGCGGATGCCTACGAGCAGTACTTC. Translated: CASSKREGRLADAYEQYF. The chain couples TRBV21-1 to TRBJ2-7; the table's D call, TRBD2, has no DNA check behind it. TRBV21-1 is described as a pseudogene. The CDR3 sequence is 18 residues long.

This clone was detected a few times. Other DNA sequences in the sample encode the same CDR3. The chain uses TRBV4-1 and TRBJ2-7, with D tentatively TRBD1 (6 bases). V was cut by 3 bases and J by 5 bases, with 11 bases left in between. CDR1 MGHRA and CDR2 YSYEKL come from the germline V gene. The CDR3 runs 13 residues. Here the CDR3 DNA reads TGCGCCAGCAGCCACACTACAGGGAACGAGCAGTACTTC. As protein: CASSHTTGNEQYF.

The V call is TRBV5-8, the J call TRBJ2-7; 10 positions agree with TRBD1. This CDR3 comprises 15 residues. From germline, CDR1 is SGHTS and CDR2 YDEGEE. Trimming at V came to 5 bases and at J to 0 bases, leaving 5 bases not matched to a gene. In DNA form, the CDR3 reads TGTGCCAGCAGTTGCCGGGACAGGGGCTCCTACGAGCAGTACTTC. It yields the protein CASSCRDRGSYEQYF.